A selection of T cell receptor beta chains follows, all from one sample in a study of T-cell reconstitution after alpha-beta-depleted transplantation in children. MiXCR was run by TCRdb on the PCR reads, yielding one entry per CDR3 protein. Of roughly 300,000 distinct CDR3 sequences in the sample, 11% are singletons; the top ten hold 23%. The sample was peripheral blood, taken 180 days after TCRalphabeta/CD19-depleted stem cell transplant. The receptors here all came from a male patient aged 2-10 years who had a stem cell transplant for chronic granulomatous disease, so the T cells may come from the graft donor. CDR3s include the opening cysteine and the closing phenylalanine or tryptophan. D genes are given only for firm matches. Clone size appears in some rows only: once, few, many, or a class for an expanded clone.

abundance,len,v_gene,j_gene,d_gene,CDR3nt,CDR3aa
many,16,TRBV4-2,TRBJ2-7,TRBD1,TGTGCCAGCAGCGATCCGGACAGGGGAAAAATCTACGAGCAGTACTTC,CASSDPDRGKIYEQYF
many,15,TRBV20-1,TRBJ2-1,TRBD2,TGCAGTGCTAGAGTGCGGGAGGGCCACTACAATGAGCAGTTCTTC,CSARVREGHYNEQFF
many,12,TRBV29-1,TRBJ1-4,TRBD1,TGCAGCGCAGCAGGGGGGAATGAAAAACTGTTTTTT,CSAAGGNEKLFF
few,14,TRBV19,TRBJ2-2,-,TGTGCCAGTCTCCAGGCAGGGGACACCGGGGAGCTGTTTTTT,CASLQAGDTGELFF
-,16,TRBV6-2/TRBV6-3,TRBJ1-1,TRBD1,TGTGCCAGCAGAAACCCAGGGGGCCGAATGAACACTGAAGCTTTCTTT,CASRNPGGRMNTEAFF
many,16,TRBV7-2,TRBJ1-3,-,TGTGCCAGCAGCCCCAGGGGACGCAGCTCTGGAAACACCATATATTTT,CASSPRGRSSGNTIYF
many,15,TRBV18,TRBJ2-2,-,TGTGCCAGCTCGGGAGCGGGCCTGAACACCGGGGAGCTGTTTTTT,CASSGAGLNTGELFF
many,13,TRBV29-1,TRBJ2-7,-,TGCAGCGTTGTCAGGTACGGCGCCGACGAGCAGTACTTC,CSVVRYGADEQYF
many,14,TRBV30,TRBJ2-7,-,TGTGCCTGGAGTGTAAGCCCGGGTGTTGGCGAGCAGTACTTC,CAWSVSPGVGEQYF
many,13,TRBV7-6,TRBJ2-7,TRBD2,TGTGCCAGCAGCCAGCTAGCGGGGTATGAGCAGTACTTC,CASSQLAGYEQYF
many,16,TRBV21-1,TRBJ2-3,-,TGTGCCAGCAGCCCCCGTCTCGGGAGGATCACAGATACGCAGTATTTT,CASSPRLGRITDTQYF
many,14,TRBV12-3/TRBV12-4,TRBJ2-7,TRBD2,TGTGCCAGCAGGTCTAGCGGGAGTCGGGACGAGCAGTACTTC,CASRSSGSRDEQYF
many,14,TRBV6-5,TRBJ2-7,-,TGTGCCAGCAGTTACTCCTCAGGGACCTACGAGCAGTACTTC,CASSYSSGTYEQYF
many,16,TRBV7-9,TRBJ2-1,-,TGTGCCAGCAGCCCCCTCCGCGACAAATCCTACAATGAGCAGTTCTTC,CASSPLRDKSYNEQFF
many,17,TRBV27,TRBJ2-7,-,TGTGCCAGCAGTCGTTACAGGGACCTCTTCTCTACCTACGAGCAGTACTTC,CASSRYRDLFSTYEQYF
many,15,TRBV7-9,TRBJ2-5,-,TGTGCCAGCAGCTTAGTTATCGGGGACCAAGAGACCCAGTACTTC,CASSLVIGDQETQYF
many,14,TRBV12-3/TRBV12-4,TRBJ2-1,TRBD2,TGTGCCAGCAGTTTTAGCGGGAGAGGGCACGAGCAGTTCTTC,CASSFSGRGHEQFF
many,15,TRBV27,TRBJ2-5,TRBD2,TGTGCCAGCAGTCCTATAGCGGGAGACAGGGAGACCCAGTACTTC,CASSPIAGDRETQYF
many,13,TRBV11-2,TRBJ1-6,-,TGTGCCAGCAGCTTAGGTTCCCCTAGGACCCTCCACTTT,CASSLGSPRTLHF
-,17,TRBV20-1,TRBJ2-6,-,TGCAGTGCTAGAGACCAGCTTTCGAACTCTGGGGCCAACGTCCTGACTTTC,CSARDQLSNSGANVLTF
many,15,TRBV27,TRBJ2-1,-,TGTGCCAGCAGTTTATCAAGGGGTCCTTACAATGAGCAGTTCTTC,CASSLSRGPYNEQFF
few,17,TRBV20-1,TRBJ2-1,TRBD2,TGCAGTGCTAGAAGCTTTGTACTAGCGGGAGACTACAATGAGCAGTTCTTC,CSARSFVLAGDYNEQFF